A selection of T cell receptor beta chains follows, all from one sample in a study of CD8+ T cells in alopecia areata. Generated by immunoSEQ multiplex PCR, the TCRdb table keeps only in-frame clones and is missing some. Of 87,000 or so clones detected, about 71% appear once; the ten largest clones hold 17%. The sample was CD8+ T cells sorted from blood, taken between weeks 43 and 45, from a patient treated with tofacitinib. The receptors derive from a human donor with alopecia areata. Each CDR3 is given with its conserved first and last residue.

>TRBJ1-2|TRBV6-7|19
CASSYPRSGTGGAKYGYTF
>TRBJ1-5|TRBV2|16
CASSAYQGARAQPQHF
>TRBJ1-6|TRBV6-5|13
CASKTGRASPLHF
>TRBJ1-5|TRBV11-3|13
CASSRTLGEPQHF
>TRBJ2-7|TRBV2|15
CASGSGTRSSYEQYF
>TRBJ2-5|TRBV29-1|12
CSVHEGRETQYF
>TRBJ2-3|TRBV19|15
CASSPGTAVTDTQYF
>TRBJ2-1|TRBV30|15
CAWSGRTSGLMVQFF
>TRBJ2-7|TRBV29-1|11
CSVEDLGEQYF
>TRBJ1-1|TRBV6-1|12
CAIYWSNTEAFF
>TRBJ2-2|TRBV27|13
CASSRTNTGELFF
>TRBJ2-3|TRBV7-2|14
CASSLAPDTDTQYF
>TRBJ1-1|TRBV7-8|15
CASSPSQGLNTEAFF
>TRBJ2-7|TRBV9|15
CASSVGGGLAYEQYF
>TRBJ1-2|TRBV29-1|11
CSVEEGEGYTF
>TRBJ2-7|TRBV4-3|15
CASSQDGDSSYEQYF
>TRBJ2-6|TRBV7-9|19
CASSLRVRQGARGANVLTF
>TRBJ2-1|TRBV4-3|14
CASSQPGQHNEQFF
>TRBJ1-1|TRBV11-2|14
CASSSGQRNTEAFF
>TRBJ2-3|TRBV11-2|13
CASSSIRKDTQYF
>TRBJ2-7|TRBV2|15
CAITPGTGLSYEQYF
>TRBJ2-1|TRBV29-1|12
CSVPPRDHEQFF
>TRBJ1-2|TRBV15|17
CATSHGTAAIKSYGYTF
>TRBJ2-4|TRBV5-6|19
CASSLQGGGTNLAKNIQYF
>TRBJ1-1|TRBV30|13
CAWSLPSSTEAFF
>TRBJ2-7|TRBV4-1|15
CASSQGWTDTYEQYF
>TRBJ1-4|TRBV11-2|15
CASSLRQGLSEKLFF
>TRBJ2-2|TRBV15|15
CATRKRGENTGELFF
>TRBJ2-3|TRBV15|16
CATSRDPRQLTDTQYF
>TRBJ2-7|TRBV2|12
CASSENWTEQYF
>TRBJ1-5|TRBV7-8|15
CASSPGGGTNQPQHF
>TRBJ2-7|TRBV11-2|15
CASSPPAGQSYEQYF
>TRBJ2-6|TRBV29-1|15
CSVDDKASGANVLTF
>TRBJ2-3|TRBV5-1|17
CASSSVGAGEDTDTQYF
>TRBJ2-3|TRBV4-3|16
CASSESLQGATDTQYF
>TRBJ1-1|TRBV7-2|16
CASRGGTGGSRTEAFF
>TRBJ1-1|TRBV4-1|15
CASSLGTGGNTEAFF
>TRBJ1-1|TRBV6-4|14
CASSDSGDRGEAFF
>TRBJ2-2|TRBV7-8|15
CASSPNRGPGGELFF
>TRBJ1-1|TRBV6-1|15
CASSEIRPVNTEAFF
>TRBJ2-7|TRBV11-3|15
CASSSSLGGVREQYF
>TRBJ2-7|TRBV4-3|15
CASSQERDGGYEQYF
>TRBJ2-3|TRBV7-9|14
CASSPPLLTDTQYF
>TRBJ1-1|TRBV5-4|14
CASSLDGTNTEAFF